This TCR beta chain was observed in a study of cytomegalovirus exposure and HLA in healthy donors (TCRdb year 2017). About the investigation overall: In an earlier analysis of under 750 of the donors, under 300 Gb of sequence data and 90 million to 120 million unique TCR beta sequences from 180 million or so T cells were reported. A later genetic analysis used genome-wide SNP genotypes for about three fifths of the 666 donors, treating that subset as a discovery cohort. The study used immunosequencing to profile the T cell repertoires of several hundred subjects and linked those repertoires to cytomegalovirus serostatus. The genetic ancestry cluster associated with self-reported Caucasian donors included about 84% of the 350 to 500 genotyped donors. About 300 gigabases of sequencing data and 70 million to 100 million unique TCR sequences were included in an early release covering several hundred HLA-typed donors. The study combined high-throughput TCR immunosequencing, statistical association of individual TCRs with disease status, and machine learning to predict cytomegalovirus infection status. Roughly 5 DR-DQ haplotypes were handled as single units for association and clustering because linkage in the cohort was strong. To decide whether each TCR beta V gene segment behaved as functional or pseudogenic, an earlier analysis of some 600 of the donors relied on high-throughput TCR beta sequencing. In the later analysis, no new phenotypic data were used to find candidate immune exposures; instead, reliance was placed on TCR beta sequences and their occurrence across donors. Class I and class II HLA loci were covered by the typing at four-digit resolution. Alongside the repertoire data, information on donor age, sex, ethnicity and CMV serostatus was compiled. The study was designed to test whether signatures of past pathogen exposure could be identified by cataloging public T cell receptors. Every discovery cohort repertoire had been produced on one sequencing platform. On average, approximately 250,000 unique TCR beta nucleotide sequences were sequenced per donor among fewer than 500 genotyped donors of the cohort, with 15% to 20% of those sequences being non-productive. Along with the roughly 670-subject first cohort, a separate validation cohort of over a hundred different subjects was used. Typing coverage varied by locus: roughly 629-630 donors for A, B, C, DRB1 and DQB1; 500 to 550 for DQA1; nearly 610 for DPA1; 450 to 480 for DPB1. A later analysis re-analyzed previously published TCR beta repertoires from 550 to 700 donors and added high-resolution HLA genotyping to study TCR occurrence patterns.

About this clone itself: Its antigen remains undetermined. Base-call qualities are not available, and no considerably larger clone is one nucleotide away.

What the work shows at the level of the full study, not this receptor alone: Because counts were too low, roughly 16 rarely observed V segments, including chromosome 9 orphons, were left out of the earlier analysis of about 620 of the donors. Because some donors lacked HLA typing at each locus, the association tests relied only on the typed subset. According to a later genetic analysis, donors in an Asian-associated ancestry cluster had fewer N-insertions in productive TCRs than the approximately 650-donor mean. V-gene and J-gene trimming of TCR beta chains was associated with a missense DCLRE1C variant in a later genetic analysis, and the association was replicated in an independent cohort. A later analysis found that HLA-associated TCR beta chains were more clonally expanded and had lower generation probabilities than equally common non-associated chains. Specific HLA alleles were associated with over 15,000 TCR beta sequences at a false discovery rate of 0.05 in a later analysis. In the study, some 180 TCR beta chains were listed as associated with cytomegalovirus. CMV serostatus was the only immune exposure information available for the cohort. According to a later analysis, parvovirus B19, influenza, CMV and Epstein-Barr virus appeared linked to several top co-occurrence clusters. Most CMV-associated TCR beta chains appeared to be HLA-restricted in a later analysis, and the HLA associations seemed to be driven largely by CMV exposure. Some IMGT-functional V segments, including TRBV6-2 and TRBV6-3, could not be distinguished by the 87-base-pair reads and were therefore excluded. When HLA alleles, especially DR and DQ, strongly co-occurred, TCR associations were difficult to assign to individual alleles. Across donors, most TCR sequences were observed very rarely, whereas some public TCRs were present in many individuals. This cohort had only TCR beta chains sequenced, and the lack of alpha or paired-chain data limited which features could be detected. According to a later analysis, TCR association rates differed among HLA loci, with DRB1 alleles showing the most associated TCRs and HLA-C alleles showing the fewest. In vitro tests confirmed that a few of the cytomegalovirus-associated TCR beta chains recognize cytomegalovirus antigens. A further reported finding was that TCR beta sequences accurately predicted the HLA-A and HLA-B alleles for most subjects in the first cohort. The classifier was reported to diagnose cytomegalovirus status with high specificity and sensitivity in both the original and validation cohorts. An earlier analysis of approximately 500 of the donors showed that most TCR beta V segments appeared in productive rearrangements either about 87% or about 30% of the time, which broadly matched IMGT annotations. The authors suggested that the approach could potentially be extended to other disease states and immunological phenotypes. The sequencing pipeline was judged likely to have produced a cluster of highly shared sequence variants as a technical artifact. Presence/absence analyses assumed roughly uniform sequencing depth across donors, an assumption that may not hold. Correlated functional status among segregating V segments might be attributable to linkage disequilibrium, but an unknown experimental factor could not be ruled out.

Libraries were constructed by the immunoSEQ multiplex PCR assay. A mixture of 60 forward primers for TCR Vbeta segments and 13 reverse primers for TCR Jbeta segments was used in the multiplex PCR. The CDR3 region of rearranged TCR beta genes was amplified from genomic DNA with a multiplex PCR assay. The amplified TCR beta libraries were sequenced on the Illumina HiSeq System as 87-base-pair reads. Under the source paper's analysis protocol: A later analysis counted 65 million to 90 million unique TCR beta chains across the 666 repertoires, and some 11 million of these chains were shared by at least two donors. Raw reads were error-corrected and collapsed into unique sequences by a nearest-neighbor algorithm in which closely related sequences were merged to remove PCR and sequencing errors. To assign V, D and J gene segments, CDR3 sequences were aligned to IMGT reference sequences. For a sequence to be retained, at least a six-nucleotide match to both a V gene segment and a J gene segment was required. A rearrangement counted as productive if the CDR3 had no stop codons and remained in frame with V and J, and every other rearrangement counted as non-productive. CDR3 was defined according to IMGT convention as the region running from the second conserved V-encoded cysteine to the conserved J-encoded phenylalanine. In an earlier analysis of around 600 of the donors, sequences lacking an unambiguous match to a single V gene segment were excluded. In an earlier analysis of a few hundred of the donors, V segments were called functional above 56.7% productive rearrangements and were called segregating when the between-donor standard deviation exceeded 5%. A statistical classification framework was developed to diagnose cytomegalovirus status using the catalog of TCR beta chain sequences. A later analysis assigned V and J genes by comparing TCR nucleotide sequences with IMGT/GENE-DB human TR gene sequences. Using the TCRdist pipeline, a later analysis assigned CDR3 sequences along with most-parsimonious VDJ recombination scenarios. In a later analysis, each TCR beta chain was defined by its CDR3 amino acid sequence together with its V-gene family, and reads without a unique V-gene family were excluded. In a later analysis, several hundred highly shared, low-generation-probability nucleotide sequences were removed to address suspected cross-contamination and a sequencing artifact. In a later analysis, a clonal expansion index for each public chain was calculated from normalized within-repertoire ranks of inferred template counts. Generation probabilities in a later analysis came from a VDJ recombination model fitted to out-of-frame rearrangements, and those results were checked against IGoR. In a later analysis, hypergeometric tests were used to score TCR-TCR, TCR-HLA and TCR-CMV co-occurrence, with a repertoire-size bias correction applied to TCR pairs. To estimate false discovery rates, a later analysis permuted the HLA or CMV assignments 20 times. In a later analysis, co-occurring TCRs were grouped with DBSCAN, and TCRdist sequence similarity was added when clustering was performed within HLA-allele-positive subsets. Repertoires with fewer than 30,000 or more than 120,000 public chains, plus five repertoires with anomalous nucleotide sharing, were excluded from co-occurrence clustering. Sourced from immuneACCESS, this table was stored by TCRdb with only in-frame sequences that have V and J called. A share of the clones is absent; for the studies checked, an unresolved V gene accounts for under half, and the remainder has no known explanation. For V, J and clone size, that table is used; D and trimming come from the DNA. Within this sample are 150,000 or so clones, with about four fifths of them counted one time only. The ten largest clones capture 1% of the sample.

The cohort consisted of approximately 690 healthy bone marrow donors. At the time of sampling, every cohort member was nominally healthy, though immune exposures that went unrecorded were likely present. The donor tested CMV seropositive and was one of the 289 seropositive cohort members. A peripheral blood sample was provided by each donor, and peripheral blood mononuclear cells were used for TCR beta sequencing. The Qiagen DNeasy Blood Extraction Kit was used to extract genomic DNA from the blood cell samples. The CDR3 goes from the cysteine to the phenylalanine over 17 residues. This entry keeps only the CDR3 DNA: 51 bases, framed from base 1. The junction shows trimming of 10 bases on V and 8 bases on J, and the gene matches do not reach 19 bases of it. Taken from the germline V gene (reference sequence), the CDR1 and CDR2 loops are LNHDA and SQIVND.

This clonotype was sampled from a woman aged 45-65 years in good health and CMV-seropositive. Recombination linked TRBV19 to TRBJ1-6; 8 middle bases align to TRBD1. The sample consisted of PBMCs. Here the CDR3 is given as CAKSSWGPGGLDSPLHF. The bases read TGTGCCAAAAGCTCTTGGGGGCCAGGGGGCTTGGATTCACCCCTCCACTTT.